This T cell receptor (beta chain) comes out of a study of Graves' ophthalmopathy and Graves' hyperthyroidism. This clonotype was detected a few times. At one of its ends the junction is not consistent with the germline gene, which may arise from a read error. The CDR3 is made up of 14 amino acids. Looked up from germline, CDR1 is SGHNT and CDR2 is YYREEE (reference sequence). Amplified material comprised TCR beta CDR3 regions derived from RNA transcripts. The first-round RT-PCR employed HTBI primers together with the Qiagen OneStep RT-PCR kit. A multiplex PCR was then performed as the second round. TCRdb recomputed calls from the multiplex PCR reads with MiXCR, one row per CDR3 protein. The table records nearly 400,000 distinct CDR3 sequences, around 18% of them present only once.

The sequenced sample was peripheral blood. V is TRBV5-4 and J is TRBJ2-7; D uncertain. This sequence was found in a young woman with Graves' ophthalmopathy. The CDR3 nucleotides are TGTTCCAGCACCCCTGACGGCGGCCCCTACGAGCAGTACTTC. Its translation: CSSTPDGGPYEQYF.